The 7 T cell receptor beta chains presented below share a single source sample, sequenced in a study of identical twins. TCRdb redid the calling of the 5' RACE reads with MiXCR, one entry per CDR3 protein. Of more than 400,000 distinct CDR3 sequences listed, about 15% are singletons. These data also formed part of another study, on yellow fever vaccine responses in identical twins.

The source material was CD4+ T cells sorted from blood. The receptors come from a woman aged 18-35 years in good health.

The chain employs TRBV14 and TRBJ2-5; unclear D gene. The CDR3 contains 12 residues. The germline V and J ends were trimmed by 1 base and 5 bases, with 5 bases remaining between them. The germline gives CDR1 SGHDN, CDR2 FVKESK. The CDR3 nucleotides read TGTGCCAGCAGCCAAGGTTACGAGACCCAGTACTTC. Its protein product is CASSQGYETQYF.

The chain couples TRBV20-1 to TRBJ1-1; 8 nucleotides agree with TRBD1. Germline trimming cut 2 bases from V and 4 bases from J; bases unmatched to any gene: 6. CDR3 length: 14 residues. Per the germline V gene, CDR1 is DFQATT and CDR2 is SNEGSKA (reference sequence). The CDR3 loop is CSARRQGSVTEAFF. For the CDR3, the DNA is TGCAGTGCTAGACGACAGGGGTCTGTCACTGAAGCTTTCTTT.

This clonotype occurred a few times. The gene calls are TRBV18 and TRBJ2-1; TRBD2 might be the D (5 bases). The CDR3 extends over 16 amino acids. CDR1 is KGHSH, CDR2 LQKENI, per germline. Trimming took 3 bases from V and 0 from J, leaving 12 bases between them. The CDR3 spells CASSPPTMSSYNEQFF. As DNA, the CDR3 is TGTGCCAGCTCACCCCCGACTATGAGCTCCTACAATGAGCAGTTCTTC.

The chain is built from TRBV7-2 and TRBJ2-1, with a tentative D call TRBD2 (5 bases). Germline V gene lookup returns CDR1 SGHTA and CDR2 FQGNSA. The CDR3 is made up of 15 amino acids. With 1 base removed from V and 5 bases from J, the gap between germline ends came to 12 bases. Written as DNA, the CDR3 is TGTGCCAGCAGCTTAGTGGGAGCCCTCAACAATGAGCAGTTCTTC. It specifies CASSLVGALNNEQFF.

This clonotype appeared a few times. V usage is TRBV12-3 or TRBV12-4 and J usage is TRBJ2-1; D is unresolved. The CDR3 spans 13 residues. V lost 5 bases and J lost 6, with 11 bases in between. The CDR3 bases are TGTGCCAGCAGTCCACAAGTTGCCAATGAGCAGTTCTTC. Translated, it gives CASSPQVANEQFF.

Comment on this clonotype: This sequence may be a read error, since a much larger clone differs from it by one base. V is TRBV11-2 and J is TRBJ1-1, with a weak D call TRBD1 (6 bases). Germline V gives CDR1 SGHAT, CDR2 FQNNGV. This CDR3 spans 13 amino acids. The V end lost 5 bases, the J end lost 4 bases, and 11 bases lay between the germline ends. The DNA for the CDR3 is TGTGCCAGCAGCGAACAGGGTGGCACTGAAGCTTTCTTT. Protein product: CASSEQGGTEAFF.

The chain uses TRBV6-1 and TRBJ1-1; D might be TRBD1 (6 bases). The V end was cut by 4 bases, the J end by 3 bases, with 9 bases between. CDR1 is MNHNS and CDR2 is SASEGT in the germline V gene. CDR3 length equals 13 residues. The CDR3 DNA follows: TGTGCCAGCAGTGGGGGGGCGTACACTGAAGCTTTCTTT. Protein product: CASSGGAYTEAFF.